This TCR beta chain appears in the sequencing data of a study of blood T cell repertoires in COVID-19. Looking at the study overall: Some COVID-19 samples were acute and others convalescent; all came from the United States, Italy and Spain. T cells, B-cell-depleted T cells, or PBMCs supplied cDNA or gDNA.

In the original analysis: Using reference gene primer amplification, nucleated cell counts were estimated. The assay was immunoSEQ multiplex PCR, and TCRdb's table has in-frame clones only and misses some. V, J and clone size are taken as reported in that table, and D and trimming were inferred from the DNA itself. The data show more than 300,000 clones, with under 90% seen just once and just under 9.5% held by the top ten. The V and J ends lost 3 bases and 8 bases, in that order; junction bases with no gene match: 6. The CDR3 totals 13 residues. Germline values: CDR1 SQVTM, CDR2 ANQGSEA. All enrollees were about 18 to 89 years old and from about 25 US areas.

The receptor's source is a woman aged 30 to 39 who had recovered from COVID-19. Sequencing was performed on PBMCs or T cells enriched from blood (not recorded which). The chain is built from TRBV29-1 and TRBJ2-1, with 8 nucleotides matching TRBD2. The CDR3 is CSVERGVGDEQFF. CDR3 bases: TGCAGCGTTGAGCGGGGGGTTGGGGATGAGCAGTTCTTC.